Listed below are T cell receptor beta chains from one sample, sequenced in a study of radiation and T cells in renal cell carcinoma. Produced via immunoSEQ multiplex PCR; TCRdb's table is partial and in-frame only. The sample holds tens of thousands of clones, 70% to 90% seen once. Sequenced here: blood, sampled from a patient whose treatment included radiotherapy and nephrectomy. These receptors originate from a woman aged 65 to 85 with renal cell carcinoma. Each CDR3 is given with its conserved first and last residue. D genes are given only for firm matches. Clone sizes are given selectively: once, few, many, or a class where the clone is expanded.

j_call | v_call | clone_size | d_call | cdr3_aa | cdr3_nt
TRBJ2-7 | TRBV19 | . | . | CASSIDRRYEQYF | TGTGCCAGTAGTATAGATCGCAGGTACGAGCAGTACTTC
TRBJ2-2 | TRBV6-5 | . | . | CASSQRTATGELFF | TGTGCCAGCAGTCAACGGACAGCTACCGGGGAGCTGTTTTTT
TRBJ1-2 | TRBV9 | few | . | CASSGEGYTF | TGTGCCAGCAGCGGGGAGGGCTACACCTTC
TRBJ1-5 | TRBV16 | . | . | CASSGRENQPQHF | TGTGCCAGCAGCGGCAGGGAGAATCAGCCCCAGCATTTT
TRBJ2-1 | TRBV7-8 | . | TRBD2 | CASSLGRTSGGSYEQFF | TGTGCCAGCAGCTTAGGGAGAACTAGCGGGGGGAGTTATGAGCAGTTCTTC
TRBJ2-6 | TRBV19 | few | TRBD1 | CASSPGGQGLAGANVLTF | TGTGCCAGTAGTCCGGGGGGACAGGGGTTGGCTGGGGCCAACGTCCTGACTTTC
TRBJ2-2 | TRBV19 | . | TRBD1 | CASSRQGKYTGELFF | TGTGCCAGTAGCCGACAGGGGAAGTACACCGGGGAGCTGTTTTTT
TRBJ2-7 | TRBV6-1 | . | TRBD1 | CASRTGGAYEQYF | TGTGCCAGCAGGACAGGGGGCGCATACGAGCAGTACTTC
TRBJ2-7 | TRBV6-6 | . | . | CASSSTSYEQYF | TGTGCCAGCAGCTCGACTAGCTACGAGCAGTACTTC
TRBJ1-6 | TRBV7-2 | . | . | CASSSYRDPPLHF | TGTGCCAGCAGCTCATACAGGGATCCACCCCTCCACTTT
TRBJ2-1 | TRBV5-1 | few | TRBD1 | CASRDRGSIINEQFF | TGCGCCAGCCGGGACAGGGGGTCGATAATTAATGAGCAGTTCTTC
TRBJ2-3 | TRBV10-2 | . | . | CASFATKRTDTQYF | TGCGCCAGCTTCGCAACGAAGCGCACAGATACGCAGTATTTT
TRBJ2-6 | TRBV5-4 | . | TRBD1 | CASRERTGGTSGANVLTF | TGTGCCAGCAGGGAACGGACAGGTGGGACCTCTGGGGCCAACGTCCTGACTTTC
TRBJ1-5 | TRBV30 | . | . | CAWSVPWGADQPQHF | TGTGCCTGGAGTGTACCGTGGGGGGCAGATCAGCCCCAGCATTTT
TRBJ2-3 | TRBV29-1 | . | TRBD1 | CSVARTGGDTQYF | TGCAGCGTTGCCCGGACAGGGGGAGATACGCAGTATTTT
TRBJ2-2 | TRBV7-3 | . | TRBD2 | CASSFLAGETGELFF | TGTGCCAGCAGCTTTCTAGCGGGGGAGACCGGGGAGCTGTTTTTT
TRBJ2-3 | TRBV5-1 | . | . | CASSLGPTSTDTQYF | TGCGCCAGCAGCTTGGGACCTACTAGCACAGATACGCAGTATTTT
TRBJ2-1 | TRBV6-1 | . | TRBD1 | CASSEWTGVNEQFF | TGTGCCAGCAGCGAATGGACAGGGGTCAATGAGCAGTTCTTC
TRBJ1-2 | TRBV2 | . | TRBD1 | CASSGEQGANYGYTF | TGTGCCAGCAGCGGTGAACAGGGGGCGAACTATGGCTACACCTTC
TRBJ2-3 | TRBV7-2 | . | TRBD2 | CASSFPTSGAPDTQYF | TGTGCCAGCAGTTTCCCCACTAGCGGGGCCCCAGATACGCAGTATTTT
TRBJ1-4 | TRBV6-5 | . | . | CASSYGLGSLNEKLFF | TGTGCCAGCAGTTACGGCCTGGGGTCCCTTAATGAAAAACTGTTTTTT
TRBJ2-1 | TRBV7-9 | once | TRBD2 | CASSTTSGGRDEQFF | TGTGCCAGCAGCACAACTAGCGGGGGAAGGGATGAGCAGTTCTTC
TRBJ2-7 | TRBV4-1 | . | TRBD1 | CASSHPGTGSYEQYF | TGCGCCAGCAGCCATCCCGGGACAGGGTCCTACGAGCAGTACTTC
TRBJ2-3 | TRBV30 | . | . | CAWSVRAGDTQYF | TGTGCCTGGAGTGTCAGGGCTGGAGATACGCAGTATTTT
TRBJ2-2 | TRBV5-1 | . | TRBD1 | CASDRTGSLGSGELFF | TGCGCCAGCGATAGGACAGGGTCTCTCGGATCCGGGGAGCTGTTTTTT
TRBJ2-1 | TRBV6-5 | few | . | CASTGGVNEQFF | TGTGCCAGCACGGGCGGAGTCAATGAGCAGTTCTTC
TRBJ1-5 | TRBV5-8 | . | . | CASSQTGTRNSNQPQHF | TGTGCCAGCAGTCAGACCGGGACCCGAAATAGCAATCAGCCCCAGCATTTT
TRBJ1-1 | TRBV6-5 | . | . | CASGYGGTEAFF | TGTGCCAGCGGGTACGGGGGGACTGAAGCTTTCTTT
TRBJ1-2 | TRBV6-5 | . | . | CASSYTTDYGYTF | TGTGCCAGCAGTTACACCACAGATTATGGCTACACCTTC
TRBJ1-6 | TRBV25-1 | . | . | CASRRAGGRSPLHF | .
TRBJ2-1 | TRBV5-1 | . | TRBD2 | CASSLRHRGGNEQFF | TGCGCCAGCAGCTTGAGACACCGGGGGGGAAATGAGCAGTTCTTC
TRBJ1-3 | TRBV7-2 | . | . | CASSQKLGRESGNTIYF | TGTGCCAGCAGTCAAAAACTTGGCAGGGAATCTGGAAACACCATATATTTT
TRBJ2-3 | TRBV6-1 | once | TRBD1 | CASTRQGRTDTQYF | TGTGCCAGCACTCGACAGGGGCGCACAGATACGCAGTATTTT
TRBJ2-2 | TRBV11-3 | once | . | CASSLDSSNTGELFF | TGTGCCAGCAGCCTCGACAGTTCGAACACCGGGGAGCTGTTTTTT
TRBJ1-2 | TRBV7-9 | . | TRBD1 | CASSAEQGRPGYTF | TGTGCCAGCAGCGCAGAACAGGGGAGGCCCGGCTACACCTTC
TRBJ1-6 | TRBV9 | . | TRBD1 | CASSAEGQGFSPLHF | TGTGCCAGCAGCGCAGAAGGACAGGGGTTTTCACCCCTCCACTTT
TRBJ1-6 | TRBV7-6 | . | TRBD1 | CASSRQGHSPLHF | TGTGCCAGCAGCCGACAGGGACATTCACCCCTCCACTTT
TRBJ1-1 | TRBV7-9 | . | . | CASSLVGITEAFF | TGTGCCAGCAGCTTAGTAGGGATCACTGAAGCTTTCTTT
TRBJ1-1 | TRBV13 | . | TRBD1 | CASSSGQGDTEAFF | TGTGCCAGCAGCTCGGGACAGGGCGACACTGAAGCTTTCTTT
TRBJ1-3 | TRBV19 | . | . | CASSIVPLRGGNTIYF | TGTGCCAGTAGTATAGTCCCCCTAAGAGGGGGAAACACCATATATTTT
TRBJ1-2 | TRBV7-8 | . | . | CASSFGGGSGYTF | TGTGCCAGCAGCTTCGGAGGAGGATCCGGCTACACCTTC
TRBJ2-1 | TRBV28 | . | . | CASSLPPGPHNEQFF | TGTGCCAGCAGTTTGCCTCCGGGTCCACACAATGAGCAGTTCTTC